These 5 T cell receptor beta chains came from one sample sequenced in a study of shared clonotypes between healthy human individuals. Sequencing used immunoSEQ multiplex PCR; TCRdb keeps in-frame clones, though not all of them. The sample consists of 2 million to 2.5 million clones, about 92% of them appearing once. The source material was naive CD4+ T cells from PBMCs. Subset given: CD45RA+ positively selected. Every receptor here comes from a man aged 18 to 35 in good health. Some clones in this sample may be carry-over from other donors' samples.

The chain couples TRBV2 to TRBJ2-1, with 9 nucleotides matching TRBD2. CDR3 size: 12 residues. Trimming cost V 6 bases and J 10 bases; bases outside gene matches: 4. The germline V gene encodes CDR1 SNHLY and CDR2 FYNNEI. The CDR3 reads CASRREGLEQFF. The CDR3 coding sequence is TGTGCCAGCAGGCGGGAGGGCCTGGAGCAGTTCTTC.

The rearrangement links TRBV15 to TRBJ2-7; 7 nucleotides line up with TRBD2. The trim removed 0 bases at V and 0 bases at J, leaving 2 bases unmatched. Germline loops: CDR1 LNHNV, CDR2 YYDKDF (reference sequence). The CDR3 covers 15 residues. CDR3 amino acids: CATSRDGRDSYEQYF. CDR3 nucleotides: TGTGCCACCAGCAGAGATGGGAGGGACTCCTACGAGCAGTACTTC. Combining the CDR3 with reference TRBV15 and TRBJ2-7 gives the whole variable domain DAMVIQNPRYQVTQFGKPVTLSCSQTLNHNVMYWYQQKSSQAPKLLFHYYDKDFNNEADTPDNFQSRRPNTSFCFLDIRSPGLGDTAMYLCATSRDGRDSYEQYFGPGTRLTVT.

V is TRBV5-4 and J is TRBJ2-2, with 10 bases lining up with TRBD2. The CDR3 sequence is 18 residues long. The trim removed 4 bases at V and 1 base at J, leaving 10 bases unmatched. CDR1 and CDR2 from the germline V gene are SGHNT and YYREEE (reference sequence). CDR3 DNA sequence: TGTGCCAGCAGCATGGGACTAGCGAGTAGAGGGAACACCGGGGAGCTGTTTTTT. It encodes CASSMGLASRGNTGELFF. Filled out from reference TRBV5-4 and TRBJ2-2, the complete variable domain reads ETGVTQSPTHLIKTRGQQVTLRCSSQSGHNTVSWYQQALGQGPQFIFQYYREEENGRGNFPPRFSGLQFPNYSSELNVNALELDDSALYLCASSMGLASRGNTGELFFGEGSRLTVL.

V and J are TRBV10-3 and TRBJ1-5, with D unclear. The CDR3 contains 14 residues. Trimming left V 4 bases short and J 6 bases short, with 13 bases between. Germline CDR1 and CDR2: ENHRY and SYGVKD. CDR3 residues: CAISVGNVGQPQHF. CDR3 DNA sequence: TGTGCCATCAGTGTCGGGAATGTGGGTCAGCCCCAGCATTTT.

The rearrangement uses TRBV28 and TRBJ2-1; D is perhaps TRBD1 (5 bases). With 5 bases removed from V and 0 bases from J, the gap between germline ends came to 14 bases. Germline assignment: CDR1 MDHEN and CDR2 SYDVKM. The CDR3 spans 16 residues. The CDR3 loop is CASSDRISSSYNEQFF. Written as DNA, the CDR3 is TGTGCCAGCAGTGACAGAATCTCGAGCTCCTACAATGAGCAGTTCTTC.